The 12 T cell receptor beta chains below all came from one sample that was sequenced in a study of blood T cell repertoires in COVID-19. Produced via immunoSEQ multiplex PCR; TCRdb's table is partial and in-frame only. The sample carries about 220,000 clones, around 82% recorded once. Sequencing was performed on peripheral blood. Every receptor here comes from a woman aged 55-70 years with acute or convalescent COVID-19.

This clone appeared a few times. The chain has TRBV18 and TRBJ1-5; no firm D call. V was clipped by 5 bases and J by 0 bases, with 8 bases between them. This CDR3 comprises 14 residues. Per germline, CDR1 KGHSH and CDR2 LQKENI. CDR3 sequence (DNA): TGTGCCAGCTCATCCGGGGTTAGCAATCAGCCCCAGCATTTT. Translation gives CASSSGVSNQPQHF.

This clone was found a few times. CDR3 in amino acids: CASSQGSFSGARYEQYF. CDR3 bases: TGTGCCAGCAGCCAAGGTTCCTTCAGCGGGGCCCGCTACGAGCAGTACTTC. This sequence joins TRBV3-1 (or the pseudogene TRBV3-2) and TRBJ2-7; 7 bases are shared with TRBD2. CDR1 LGHDT and CDR2 YNNKEL come from the germline V gene (reference sequence). The CDR3 has 17 amino acids. V shed 1 base, J shed 3 bases, and the junction held 12 bases outside the gene matches.

This clone was counted only a few times. The chain uses TRBV6-1 and TRBJ2-3; D might be TRBD2 (6 bases). Trimming removed 0 bases at V and 8 bases at J, with 15 bases between. Germline-derived CDR1 and CDR2 are MNHNS and SASEGT. The CDR3 loop spans 15 amino acids. The CDR3 here is CASSEAQGLQGTQYF. CDR3 nucleotide sequence: TGTGCCAGCAGTGAAGCGCAGGGACTCCAGGGTACGCAGTATTTT.

CDR3 sequence (DNA): TGTGCCAGCAGTCACTCAGTAGGCGGGGGCCACACAGATACGCAGTATTTT. Translating it yields CASSHSVGGGHTDTQYF. V and J are TRBV25-1 and TRBJ2-3; D is perhaps TRBD2 (7 bases). The germline V gene encodes CDR1 MGHDK and CDR2 SYGVNS. This CDR3 region has 17 residues. The V end lost 5 bases, the J end lost 2 bases, and 20 bases lay between the germline ends.

The rearrangement joins TRBV19 to TRBJ1-5, with 8 nucleotides matching TRBD1. CDR1 and CDR2 (germline): LNHDA, SQIVND (reference sequence). The CDR3 loop spans 13 amino acids. J gave up 7 bases and V 10 bases, and 9 bases lay outside the gene matches. This CDR3 reads CATTGQGGQPQHF. In DNA, the CDR3 is TGTGCCACCACCGGACAGGGAGGGCAGCCCCAGCATTTT.

The V and J genes are TRBV19 and TRBJ2-5; 7 bases agree with TRBD2. V lost 1 base, J lost 7 bases, and 6 bases stayed unmatched. CDR1 and CDR2 (germline): LNHDA, SQIVND (reference sequence). The CDR3 has 14 amino acids. CDR3 nucleotides: TGTGCCAGTAGTATAGGGGAGGGGATGGGGACCCAGTACTTC. Its protein is CASSIGEGMGTQYF.

The table lists this clone with a count of one. The chain is built from TRBV24-1 and TRBJ2-5; weak D call: TRBD2 (6 bases). The ends were cut back, 4 bases at V and 5 bases at J, with 13 bases in the middle. Germline V gene sequence: CDR1 KGHDR, CDR2 SFDVKD. The CDR3 has 14 residues. DNA of the CDR3: TGTGCCACCAGTGAAGGGGACTTCGGGGAGACCCAGTACTTC. This translates into CATSEGDFGETQYF.

This clone is a singleton in its sample. The rearrangement links TRBV28 to TRBJ1-5; tentative D call: TRBD1 (6 bases). The CDR3 runs to 14 residues. CDR1 and CDR2 (germline): MDHEN, SYDVKM. V was trimmed by 10 bases and J by 4 bases, leaving 17 bases between them. CDR3 DNA sequence: TGTGCCATCCGGAGGGGGGGACTAAATCAGCCCCAGCATTTT. This gives the protein CAIRRGGLNQPQHF.

The chain carries TRBV2 and TRBJ1-5; TRBD1 is a possible D gene (5 bases). The germline V gene has CDR1 SNHLY and CDR2 FYNNEI. V lost 3 bases, J lost 2 bases, and 11 bases lay in between. This CDR3 comprises 15 residues. CDR3 region: CASSDGGARNQPQHF. DNA of the CDR3: TGTGCCAGCAGTGACGGGGGTGCGCGCAATCAGCCCCAGCATTTT.

This chain uses TRBV2 with TRBJ2-3, with 10 nucleotides matching TRBD2. Germline assignment: CDR1 SNHLY and CDR2 FYNNEI. CDR3 length: 15 residues. Unmatched junction bases numbered 5, after V lost 1 base and J lost 7 bases. The CDR3 region is CASSEGDSGGYTQYF. For the CDR3, the DNA is TGTGCCAGCAGTGAAGGGGATAGCGGGGGGTATACGCAGTATTTT.

The table lists this clone with a few counts. The chain has TRBV4-3 and TRBJ1-2; weak D call: TRBD1 (6 bases). Germline V gives CDR1 LGHNA, CDR2 YSLEER. Trimming stripped 4 bases from V and 2 bases from J, with 8 bases between. This CDR3 has 13 residues. The CDR3: CASSRDRNYGYTF. The CDR3 DNA reads TGCGCCAGCAGCCGAGACAGGAACTATGGCTACACCTTC.

The chain carries TRBV9 and TRBJ1-2; maybe TRBD1 (6 bases). Trimming stripped 0 bases from V and 4 bases from J, with 13 bases between. Germline V gene sequence: CDR1 SGDLS, CDR2 YYNGEE. This CDR3 is 15 amino acids long. The CDR3 nucleotides read TGTGCCAGCAGCGTAGCATGGGGGCTAGGCTATGGCTACACCTTC. Protein product: CASSVAWGLGYGYTF.